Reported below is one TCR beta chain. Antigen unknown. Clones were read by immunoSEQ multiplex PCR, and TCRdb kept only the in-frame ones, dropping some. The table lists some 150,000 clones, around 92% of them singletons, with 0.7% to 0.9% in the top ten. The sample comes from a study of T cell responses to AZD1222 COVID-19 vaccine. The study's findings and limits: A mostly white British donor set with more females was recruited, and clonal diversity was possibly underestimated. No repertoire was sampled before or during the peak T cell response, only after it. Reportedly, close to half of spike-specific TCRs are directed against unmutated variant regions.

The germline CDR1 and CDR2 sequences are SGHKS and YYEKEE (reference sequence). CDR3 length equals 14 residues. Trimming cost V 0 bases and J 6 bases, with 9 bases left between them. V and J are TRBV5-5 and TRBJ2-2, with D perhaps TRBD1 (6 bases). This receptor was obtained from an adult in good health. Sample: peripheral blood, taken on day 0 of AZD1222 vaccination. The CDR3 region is CASSLATGSGELFF. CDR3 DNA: TGTGCCAGCAGCTTGGCCACAGGGTCCGGGGAGCTGTTTTTT. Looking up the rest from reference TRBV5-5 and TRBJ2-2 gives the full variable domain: DAGVTQSPTHLIKTRGQQVTLRCSPISGHKSVSWYQQVLGQGPQFIFQYYEKEERGRGNFPDRFSARQFPNYSSELNVNALLLGDSALYLCASSLATGSGELFFGEGSRLTVL.